These 15 T cell receptor beta chains were all obtained from the same sample, sequenced in a study of early T cells in non-severe SARS-CoV-2 infection. Via MiXCR, TCRdb re-called the 5' RACE reads, giving one row per CDR3 protein. The sample consists of around 81,000 distinct CDR3 sequences, more than 13% of them appearing once. What was sequenced was whole blood. These receptors all stem from an adult who was a healthcare worker with PCR-confirmed SARS-CoV-2 infection or an uninfected control (not recorded which).

This clonotype has more than one count but fewer than ten. The chain couples TRBV12-3 or TRBV12-4 to TRBJ1-6; D possibly corresponds to TRBD1 (6 bases). CDR3 length: 14 residues. V was shortened by 6 bases and J by 7 bases, with 13 bases between the two germline ends. CDR3 loop: CASSLTGQNSPLHF. CDR3 coding DNA: TGTGCCAGCAGCCTGACAGGCCAGAATTCACCCCTCCACTTT.

The V gene is TRBV7-9, the J gene TRBJ2-2, with D perhaps TRBD1 (6 bases). V lost 7 bases, J lost 4 bases, and 10 bases lay in between. Germline values: CDR1 SEHNR, CDR2 FQNEAQ (reference sequence). The CDR3 runs 13 residues. The chain's CDR3 is CASTPGVTGELFF. The CDR3 DNA sequence: TGTGCCAGCACCCCAGGGGTCACCGGGGAGCTGTTTTTT.

This clonotype was picked up a small number of times. The chain is built from TRBV14 and TRBJ2-1; TRBD1 matches 8 bases. Germline V gene sequence: CDR1 SGHDN, CDR2 FVKESK. The CDR3 length is 15 residues. J was trimmed by 8 bases and V by 3 bases; bases with no gene match: 9. CDR3 sequence (DNA): TGTGCCAGCAGCCATTGGACAGGGTTGATCGATGAGCAGTTCTTC. This sequence encodes CASSHWTGLIDEQFF. Full variable domain (outside the CDR3, taken from reference TRBV14 and TRBJ2-1): EAGVTQFPSHSVIEKGQTVTLRCDPISGHDNLYWYRRVMGKEIKFLLHFVKESKQDESGMPNNRFLAERTGGTYSTLKVQPAELEDSGVYFCASSHWTGLIDEQFFGPGTRLTVL.

This clonotype was observed once. A much larger clone lies one base from this, so it may be a read error. The chain couples TRBV29-1 to TRBJ2-1; 10 bases are a match to TRBD2. Per the germline V gene, CDR1 is SQVTM and CDR2 is ANQGSEA. The CDR3 is 13 residues long. The ends lost 6 bases at V and 8 bases at J; junction bases unmatched: 7. The CDR3 loop is CSVDSGGTDEQFF. The CDR3 DNA is TGCAGCGTGGATAGCGGGGGGACCGATGAGCAGTTCTTC.

This clonotype was recorded at least ten times. This CDR3 reads CASRETKGGPSSYEQYF. The CDR3 DNA reads as TGTGCCAGCAGAGAGACCAAGGGGGGGCCTAGCTCCTACGAGCAGTACTTC. This chain joins TRBV27 and TRBJ2-7, with a weak D call TRBD2 (7 bases). V shed 6 bases and J shed 0 bases, with 21 bases lying between them. This CDR3 contains 17 residues. Per the germline V gene, CDR1 is MNHEY and CDR2 is SMNVEV (reference sequence).

In this sample, this clonotype turned up once. One base away lies a much larger clone, so this may be a sequencing read error. The J gene is TRBJ2-5, the V gene TRBV7-7, with D unresolved. The V gene's germline CDR1 is SSHAT and CDR2 FNYEAQ (reference sequence). This CDR3 spans 14 amino acids. The V end lost 8 bases, the J end lost 1 base, and 14 bases lay between the germline ends. The DNA of the CDR3 is TGTGCCAGCGGCCAGACTGGTACCCAAGAGACCCAGTACTTC. It is translated as CASGQTGTQETQYF.

V gene TRBV29-1 combines with J gene TRBJ1-1, with TRBD1 matching 7 bases. Per the germline V gene, CDR1 is SQVTM and CDR2 is ANQGSEA. The CDR3 totals 14 residues. J lost 2 bases, V lost 6 bases, and 9 bases had no gene match. For the CDR3, the DNA is TGCAGCGTGCGACCGGGACAGACAAACACTGAAGCTTTCTTT. Its protein product is CSVRPGQTNTEAFF.

V usage is TRBV24-1 and J usage is TRBJ2-2; D may match TRBD1 or TRBD2 (5 bases each). With 4 bases removed from V and 0 bases from J, the gap between germline ends came to 11 bases. This CDR3 contains 16 residues. Germline lookup yields CDR1 KGHDR and CDR2 SFDVKD. In DNA, the CDR3 is TGTGCCACCAGTGAGGGACGCAGCTCGAACACCGGGGAGCTGTTTTTT. This gives the protein CATSEGRSSNTGELFF.

This clonotype was found many times. This sequence joins TRBV7-2 and TRBJ1-2; TRBD1 is a possible D gene (6 bases). From germline, CDR1 is SGHTA and CDR2 FQGNSA. V was clipped by 4 bases and J by 4 bases, with 19 bases between them. The CDR3 has 16 residues. The CDR3 here is CASSSLGGAPGYGYTF. Written as DNA, the CDR3 is TGTGCCAGCAGCTCCCTAGGGGGGGCGCCTGGCTATGGCTACACCTTC. The variable domain in full, completed from reference TRBV7-2 and TRBJ1-2, reads GAGVSQSPSNKVTEKGKDVELRCDPISGHTALYWYRQSLGQGLEFLIYFQGNSAPDKSGLPSDRFSAERTGGSVSTLTIQRTQQEDSAVYLCASSSLGGAPGYGYTFGSGTRLTVV.

This clonotype was seen a handful of times. The rearrangement joins TRBV3-1 to TRBJ2-6; D is perhaps TRBD1 or TRBD2 (5 bases each). With 1 base removed from V and 2 bases from J, the gap between germline ends came to 15 bases. The CDR3 extends over 18 amino acids. Germline V gene data show CDR1 as LGHDT and CDR2 as YNNKEL (reference sequence). The CDR3 coding sequence is TGTGCCAGCAGCCAAGGCTTACCGGGGCCAGCTGGGGCCAACGTCCTGACTTTC. This translates into CASSQGLPGPAGANVLTF.

The chain employs TRBV10-3 and TRBJ1-1; D might be TRBD1 (5 bases). CDR1 and CDR2 (germline): ENHRY, SYGVKD. Trimming removed 10 bases at V and 4 bases at J, with 13 bases between. The CDR3 has 12 amino acids. The CDR3 reads CATGQQSTEAFF. CDR3 sequence (DNA): TGTGCCACAGGACAACAAAGCACTGAAGCTTTCTTT.

The V and J genes are TRBV12-3 or TRBV12-4 and TRBJ1-5; 9 bases fit TRBD1. This CDR3 spans 15 amino acids. V shed 4 bases, J shed 4 bases, and the junction held 5 bases outside the gene matches. CDR3 in DNA: TGTGCCAGCAGTTATCGGGACAGGGCGAATCAGCCCCAGCATTTT. Protein product: CASSYRDRANQPQHF.

This chain connects TRBV5-4 to TRBJ1-6, with unresolved D. This CDR3 has 15 residues. In germline, CDR1 is SGHNT, CDR2 YYREEE (reference sequence). V was trimmed by 0 bases and J by 10 bases, leaving 14 bases between them. The DNA for the CDR3 is TGTGCCAGCAGCTTGGGTGGGATTTTGGAATCACCCCTCCACTTT. It is translated as CASSLGGILESPLHF.

The chain has TRBV6-5 and TRBJ2-1, with TRBD2 as a possible D gene (6 bases). The V gene lost 0 bases and the J gene lost 9 bases, with 12 bases spanning the gap. Germline V gene lookup returns CDR1 MNHEY and CDR2 SVGAGI. This CDR3 is built from 14 residues. CDR3 region: CASSYSVGGGEQFF. The CDR3 nucleotides read TGTGCCAGCAGTTACTCCGTCGGGGGTGGTGAGCAGTTCTTC.

This clonotype was detected many times. J is TRBJ2-5 and V is TRBV7-7; 8 nucleotides agree with TRBD1. The CDR3 is 16 amino acids. Germline loops: CDR1 SSHAT, CDR2 FNYEAQ (reference sequence). The ends lost 0 bases at V and 2 bases at J; junction bases unmatched: 5. In DNA form, the CDR3 reads TGTGCCAGCAGCTTAGCGCGACAGGGGACACAAGAGACCCAGTACTTC. As protein: CASSLARQGTQETQYF.